A selection of T cell receptor beta chains follows, all from one sample in a study of blood T cell repertoires in COVID-19. TCRdb keeps only in-frame clones here, not all; method: immunoSEQ multiplex PCR. The sample lists roughly 280,000 clones; around 90% were seen once. Sequenced sample: peripheral blood. These receptors were obtained from a woman aged 45-65 years who had recovered from COVID-19. Both conserved end residues are part of each CDR3. A D gene is named only where the DNA matches it firmly. The size of a clone is reported for some rows only, either as once, few or many, or as a class for expanded clones.

TRBV4-2	.	TRBJ1-1	.	TGTGCCAGCAGCCAAGATCCCTACACTGAAGCTTTCTTT	CASSQDPYTEAFF
TRBV7-9	.	TRBJ2-5	TRBD2	TGTGCCAGCACCAAAAACGGGGGGCAAGAGACCCAGTACTTC	CASTKNGGQETQYF
TRBV5-5	.	TRBJ2-7	TRBD2	TGTGCCAGCAGCTTGAGGAGCTTCCGGGAGGTCGAGCAGTACTTC	CASSLRSFREVEQYF
TRBV27	.	TRBJ1-1	TRBD1	TGTGCCAGCAGTTCACCGGGACAGGGGGCGAATGAAGCTTTCTTT	CASSSPGQGANEAFF
TRBV30	few	TRBJ1-5	.	TGTGCCTGGAGTGCGGGTTTCGCCAGCTTCAATCAGCCCCAGCATTTT	CAWSAGFASFNQPQHF
TRBV5-5	.	TRBJ1-3	.	TGTGCCAGCAGCGCCGGGACATCTGGAAACACCATATATTTT	CASSAGTSGNTIYF
TRBV10-3	.	TRBJ1-1	TRBD1	TGTGCCATCAACGGACAGGGGGATGGGACTGAAGCTTTCTTT	CAINGQGDGTEAFF
TRBV7-9	.	TRBJ2-5	.	TGTGCCAGCAGTTCCGGGGGTAGAGAGACCCAGTACTTC	CASSSGGRETQYF
TRBV7-2	.	TRBJ2-7	TRBD2	TGTGCCAGCAGCTCGGGGGGGAGACAGTACTCCTACGAGCAGTACTTC	CASSSGGRQYSYEQYF
TRBV25-1	.	TRBJ2-1	TRBD2	TGTGCCAGCAGTGATAGGTTCGCGGGGGGCAATGAGCAGTTCTTC	CASSDRFAGGNEQFF
TRBV7-9	once	TRBJ1-1	.	TGTGCCAGCAGCTTAGATGGGGCAACTGAAGCTTTCTTT	CASSLDGATEAFF
TRBV7-6	.	TRBJ1-1	.	TGTGCCAGCAGCTTAGGGCAGGGGTCCAGGAACACTGAAGCTTTCTTT	CASSLGQGSRNTEAFF
TRBV2	.	TRBJ2-4	.	TGTGCCAGCAGTGAAGATACTAGTTCCAAAAACATTCAGTACTTC	CASSEDTSSKNIQYF
TRBV5-1	.	TRBJ1-2	.	TGCGCCAGCAGCCCGGAGGGTAGCATCGATAACTATGGCTACACCTTC	CASSPEGSIDNYGYTF
TRBV6-5	.	TRBJ1-1	.	TGTGCCAGCAGTTTCACATACGAAGCTTTCTTT	CASSFTYEAFF
TRBV6-5	.	TRBJ1-1	.	TGTGCCAGCAGTTACTCGGCAGGGAAGAGCACTGAAGCTTTCTTT	CASSYSAGKSTEAFF
TRBV19	.	TRBJ1-2	TRBD1	TGTGCCAGTATTGCCGGGACAGTCCCATTCTATGGCTACACCTTC	CASIAGTVPFYGYTF
TRBV20-1	.	TRBJ1-2	.	TGCAGTGCTAGTCCCCGGGTAGCCCTTAGCGGCTACACCTTC	CSASPRVALSGYTF
TRBV27	.	TRBJ1-2	.	TGTGCCAGCAGCCCTTTCGAGGGAAAATATGGCTACACCTTC	CASSPFEGKYGYTF
TRBV19	.	TRBJ2-7	.	TGTGCCAGTTCGGCCGGGGGTAACGGGGCCGAGCAGTACTTC	CASSAGGNGAEQYF
TRBV28	.	TRBJ1-2	TRBD1	TGTGCCAGCAGTCTCGGGACAGGGGGAGGCTATGGCTACACCTTC	CASSLGTGGGYGYTF
TRBV7-3	.	TRBJ1-2	TRBD1	TGTGCCAGCAGCTTAACTTGGACAGGGTCATCCGATGGCTACACCTTC	CASSLTWTGSSDGYTF
TRBV5-5	.	TRBJ1-1	.	TGTGCCAGCTATAATATCGGGACTGAAGCTTTCTTT	CASYNIGTEAFF
TRBV11-2	.	TRBJ2-1	TRBD1	TGTGCCAGCAGCCCGGGCAGGGGGCGCGTTGCTGAGCAGTTCTTC	CASSPGRGRVAEQFF
TRBV9	.	TRBJ2-5	.	TGTGCCAGCAGCGTAGGAGCTTCTCAAGAGACCCAGTACTTC	CASSVGASQETQYF
TRBV4-2	.	TRBJ1-5	TRBD1	TGTGCCAGCAGCCAGGGTGACAGGGTGGGCAATCAGCCCCAGCATTTT	CASSQGDRVGNQPQHF
TRBV6-5	.	TRBJ1-1	.	TGTGCCAGCAGTAACACCCGCGGCGCTGAAGCTTTCTTT	CASSNTRGAEAFF
TRBV11-2	.	TRBJ2-1	TRBD2	TGTGCCAGCAGCTTGGGACTAGCCGCCAATGAGCAGTTCTTC	CASSLGLAANEQFF
TRBV7-2	.	TRBJ2-7	TRBD2	TGTGCCAGCAGCCCGGGGGGGGCGGGCGAATCCTACGAGCAGTACTTC	CASSPGGAGESYEQYF
TRBV7-2	.	TRBJ1-4	.	TGTGCCAGCAGCTTACAGGGCAACCCCTATGAAAAACTGTTTTTT	CASSLQGNPYEKLFF
TRBV18	.	TRBJ1-1	TRBD1	TGTGCCAGCTCACGAGACAGGGAAGCTGAAGCTTTCTTT	CASSRDREAEAFF
TRBV27	.	TRBJ1-1	.	TGTGCCAGCAGCACTAGCTGGGTCCCTAGGACCCCTGAAGCTTTCTTT	CASSTSWVPRTPEAFF
TRBV18	.	TRBJ2-5	TRBD2	TGTGCCAGCTCACCGGGCCTAGCGGGAGAGACCCAGTACTTC	CASSPGLAGETQYF
TRBV2	once	TRBJ2-1	.	TGTGCCAGAATGCTAGGAGACAATGAGCAGTTCTTC	CARMLGDNEQFF
TRBV6-6	once	TRBJ2-7	TRBD2	TGTGCCAGCAGTAAGAGCGGGGCCTTCTCCTACGAGCAGTACTTC	CASSKSGAFSYEQYF
TRBV7-3	.	TRBJ1-3	.	TGTGCCAGGGGGGGTTATGGAAACACCATATATTTT	CARGGYGNTIYF
TRBV2	many	TRBJ2-2	.	TGTGCCAGCAGTGCGGGACTGGGCACCGGGGAGCTGTTTTTT	CASSAGLGTGELFF
TRBV5-1	.	TRBJ1-1	TRBD1	TGCGCCAGCAGCTTGAAGCAGGGGGTAACTGAAGCTTTCTTT	CASSLKQGVTEAFF
TRBV19	.	TRBJ1-5	.	TGTGCCAGTAGTATAGAGGGCAGTTCTGGGCAGCCCCAGCATTTT	CASSIEGSSGQPQHF
TRBV14	.	TRBJ2-1	.	TGTGCCAGCAGCCCCCGGAGGGGAGAGCAGTTCTTC	CASSPRRGEQFF
TRBV6-6	.	TRBJ1-1	.	TGTGCCAGCAATCCAGGATCAGGGGCTTTCTTT	CASNPGSGAFF
TRBV5-6	.	TRBJ1-1	.	TGTGCCAGCAGCTCACCGGGGGGGAGTCGAACTGAAGCTTTCTTT	CASSSPGGSRTEAFF
TRBV6-2/TRBV6-3	.	TRBJ1-1	.	TGTGCCAGCAGTTACCCGTTCCTCGACATATTCTTT	CASSYPFLDIFF
TRBV19	.	TRBJ2-7	.	TGTGCCAGTAGTATGTTGTTTTTCGGCGAGCAGTACTTC	CASSMLFFGEQYF